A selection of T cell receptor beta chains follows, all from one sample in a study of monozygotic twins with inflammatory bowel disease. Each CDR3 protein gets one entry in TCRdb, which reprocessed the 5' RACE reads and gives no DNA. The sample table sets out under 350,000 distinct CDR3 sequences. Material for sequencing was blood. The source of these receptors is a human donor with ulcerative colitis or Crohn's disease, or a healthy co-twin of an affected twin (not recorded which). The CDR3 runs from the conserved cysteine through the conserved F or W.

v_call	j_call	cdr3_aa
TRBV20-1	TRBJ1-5	CSAARGRQDQPQHF
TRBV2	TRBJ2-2	CASSEAPSPGTGELFF
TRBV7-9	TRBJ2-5	CASSRRGALQETQYF
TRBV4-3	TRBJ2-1	CASSQASGGADEQFF
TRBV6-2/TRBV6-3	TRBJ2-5	CASSSLGLGREETQYF
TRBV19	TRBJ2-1	CASSIVRLIRGNEQFF
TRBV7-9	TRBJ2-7	CASSLFGNLTYEQYF
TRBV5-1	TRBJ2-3	CASSPSGRGTDTQYF
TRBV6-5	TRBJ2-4	CASSYSVVGVAKNIQYF
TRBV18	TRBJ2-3	CASSPHKVPTDTQYF
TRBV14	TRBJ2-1	CASSPSGRAGREQFF
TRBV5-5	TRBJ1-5	CASSVTGDSNQPQHF
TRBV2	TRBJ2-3	CASSELAGGLGTQYF
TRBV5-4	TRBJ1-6	CASSLTVSYNSPLHF
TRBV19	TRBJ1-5	CASSIRDRGIRGNQPQHF
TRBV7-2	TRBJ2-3	CASSARRVDTQYF
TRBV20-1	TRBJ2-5	CSARNPGIQETQYF
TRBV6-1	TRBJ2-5	CASRIGGTQETQYF
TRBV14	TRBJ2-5	CASSQIGREETQYF
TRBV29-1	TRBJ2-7	CSVEAPVGSVYEQYF
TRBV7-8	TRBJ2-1	CASSLTTVSYNEQFF
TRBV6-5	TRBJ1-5	CASSYSFIGMGQPQHF
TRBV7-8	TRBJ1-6	CASSPRDLGGSPLHF
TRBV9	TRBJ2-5	CASSAIGGETQYF
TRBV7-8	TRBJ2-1	CASSPAHEQFF
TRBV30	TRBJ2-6	CAWSVTGLRRSGANILTF